This T cell receptor (beta chain) came from a study of CD8 T cells in Susac syndrome. Germline V gives CDR1 LGHNA, CDR2 YSLEER. The CDR3 contains 16 residues. V lost 0 bases and J 3 bases, leaving 15 bases between the germline ends. Reverse transcription of about 0.5 to 1 ug RNA used random hexamers. TCRdb re-called the immunoSEQ multiplex PCR reads through MiXCR, storing one row per CDR3 protein. In the table there are approximately 160,000 distinct CDR3 sequences, approximately 94% of which are singletons. The specimen was CD4+ T cells from PBMCs. The rearrangement uses TRBV4-3 and TRBJ2-7; D may be TRBD1 (5 bases). The TCR was taken from a human donor with multiple sclerosis. The CDR3 protein is CASSQDQGDPLYEQYF. Written as DNA, the CDR3 is TGCGCCAGCAGCCAAGACCAGGGCGATCCCCTCTACGAGCAGTACTTC.